The 8 T cell receptor beta chains listed next were all sequenced from one sample in a study of blood T cell repertoires in COVID-19. Here immunoSEQ multiplex PCR was the method, and the copy in TCRdb shows in-frame clones only, minus some. Among around 200,000 clones listed, approximately 83% were seen once. The sequenced sample consisted of peripheral blood. These receptors originate from a human donor with active or convalescent COVID-19. The donor label of this sample is uncertain.

This chain links TRBV3-1 (or the pseudogene TRBV3-2) with TRBJ1-2; 9 bases align to TRBD1. Germline V gene sequence: CDR1 LGHDT, CDR2 YNNKEL (reference sequence). This CDR3 contains 15 residues. V lost 1 base, J lost 7 bases, and 7 bases stayed unmatched. The CDR3 is CASSQGTGEFGGYTF. CDR3 nucleotide sequence: TGTGCCAGCAGCCAAGGGACAGGGGAGTTTGGTGGCTACACCTTC.

V and J are TRBV18 and TRBJ1-5; 10 nucleotides agree with TRBD1. The CDR3 totals 16 residues. Germline lookup yields CDR1 KGHSH and CDR2 LQKENI. V lost 3 bases, J lost 3 bases, and 5 bases stayed unmatched. CDR3 region: CASSPAGTGDNQPQHF. The CDR3 nucleotides read TGTGCCAGCTCACCGGCCGGGACAGGGGACAATCAGCCCCAGCATTTT.

As for this clone: At the DNA level, this CDR3 is encoded by other sequences in the same sample as well. This rearrangement joins TRBV5-1 to TRBJ2-3, with TRBD1 matching 7 bases. After removal of 0 bases from V and 3 bases from J, the junction contained 4 bases not matched to a gene. This CDR3 is 15 amino acids long. Looked up from germline, CDR1 is SGHRS and CDR2 is YFSETQ. This CDR3 reads CASSLGTGGTDTQYF. The CDR3, as DNA: TGCGCCAGCAGCTTGGGGACAGGTGGGACAGATACGCAGTATTTT.

This clone was seen a single time. The rearrangement joins TRBV19 to TRBJ2-5; 9 nucleotides agree with TRBD2. Germline CDR1 reads LNHDA; CDR2 reads SQIVND (reference sequence). The CDR3 is 18 amino acids. Trimming cost V 1 base and J 2 bases; bases outside gene matches: 11. DNA for the CDR3: TGTGCCAGTAGTATAGTTACGGCGTTAGCGGGGGAACAAGAGACCCAGTACTTC. This sequence encodes CASSIVTALAGEQETQYF. Based on the CDR3 plus reference TRBV19 and TRBJ2-5, the full variable domain is DGGITQSPKYLFRKEGQNVTLSCEQNLNHDAMYWYRQDPGQGLRLIYYSQIVNDFQKGDIAEGYSVSREKKESFPLTVTSAQKNPTAFYLCASSIVTALAGEQETQYFGPGTRLLVL.

V gene TRBV9 combines with J gene TRBJ2-2; TRBD2 aligns across 8 bases. This CDR3 has 15 residues. The germline V gene has CDR1 SGDLS and CDR2 YYNGEE. Germline trimming cut 0 bases from V and 5 bases from J; bases unmatched to any gene: 3. The CDR3 nucleotides are TGTGCCAGCAGCGTAGTTGCTAGCGGGACCGGGGAGCTGTTTTTT. It specifies CASSVVASGTGELFF.

J is TRBJ2-1 and V is TRBV19; tentatively, D is TRBD2 (6 bases). Looked up from germline, CDR1 is LNHDA and CDR2 is SQIVND (reference sequence). The CDR3 runs to 14 residues. The V end was cut by 5 bases, the J end by 8 bases, with 16 bases between. CDR3 DNA: TGTGCCAGTAGTCCTAGCCGGAGGGGCGATGAGCAGTTCTTC. Protein product: CASSPSRRGDEQFF.

The J gene is TRBJ1-5, the V gene TRBV20-1, with 7 positions matching TRBD1. CDR1 and CDR2 (germline): DFQATT, SNEGSKA (reference sequence). V was pared by 3 bases and J by 3 bases, with 8 bases of the junction left unmatched. The CDR3 extends over 15 amino acids. CDR3 nucleotides: TGCAGTGCTAGTGTCCCGGGACAGACCAATCAGCCCCAGCATTTT. This encodes CSASVPGQTNQPQHF.

The table lists this clone with a few counts. One junction end disagrees with the germline gene, perhaps due to a read error. This rearrangement joins TRBV7-7 to TRBJ2-3, with 10 bases aligning to TRBD2. CDR3 length: 16 residues. Germline V lookup: CDR1 SSHAT, CDR2 FNYEAQ (reference sequence). CDR3 region: CASSLAGGSRTDTQYF. The CDR3 DNA is TGTGCTAGCAGCTTAGCGGGGGGTTCCCGCACAGATACGCAGTATTTT. The variable domain in full, with the rest retrieved from reference TRBV7-7 and TRBJ2-3, is GAGVSQSPRYKVTKRGQDVTLRCDPISSHATLYWYQQALGQGPEFLTYFNYEAQPDKSGLPSDRFSAERPEGSISTLTIQRTEQRDSAMYRCASSLAGGSRTDTQYFGPGTRLTVL.